This T cell receptor (beta chain) stems from a study of monozygotic twins with inflammatory bowel disease. Worth noting for this clonotype: Its antigen is unknown.

General observations from the study: None of the different T cell subtypes could be distinguished from one another. Repertoire similarity did not separate concordant from discordant twins, possibly from limited power.

Eight separate reactions per sample served to make cDNA. Each UMI harboured a 6-nucleotide sample barcode and was appended via template switching. TCRdb re-called the 5' RACE reads, yielding one record per CDR3 amino acid sequence without DNA. This sample's table has about 160,000 distinct CDR3 sequences. The CDR3 contains 14 residues. Germline V gene data show CDR1 as MNHEY and CDR2 as SVGEGT. The chain recombines TRBV6-2 or TRBV6-3 with TRBJ2-3; TCRdb outputs TRBD1, but without DNA this stays unchecked. The sample was blood. The receptor's source is a human donor with ulcerative colitis or Crohn's disease, or a healthy co-twin of an affected twin (not recorded which). Here the CDR3 reads CASSGTGGADTQYF.